Below, 24 T cell receptor beta chains from the same sample are listed, as sequenced in a study of metastatic and nonmetastatic thyroid tumors. Among the patients, none had received any treatment before thyroid surgery. MiXCR was used by TCRdb to re-call the PCR reads. Of some 83,000 clones listed, under 15% are singletons. The material sequenced was tumor tissue. The receptors stem from a female donor with papillary thyroid cancer or a benign thyroid nodule (not recorded which). Some clones in this sample may be carry-over from other donors' samples.

This clone was counted at least ten times. The V and J genes are TRBV20-1 and TRBJ2-1, with 7 bases identical to TRBD2. This CDR3 contains 17 residues. V trimming: 0 bases; J trimming: 4 bases; junction bases outside the gene matches: 12. The germline gives CDR1 DFQATT, CDR2 SNEGSKA (reference sequence). CDR3 sequence (DNA): TGCAGTGCTAGAGATAGCCTAGCGGCTTTCGGGTACAATGAGCAGTTCTTC. Its translation: CSARDSLAAFGYNEQFF.

At least ten counts were recorded for this clone. This sequence joins TRBV20-1 and TRBJ2-1; D may be TRBD1 or TRBD2 (6 bases each). This CDR3 is built from 14 residues. Trimming stripped 2 bases from V and 9 bases from J, with 17 bases between. CDR1 and CDR2 (germline): DFQATT, SNEGSKA (reference sequence). The CDR3 here is CSARPPLGGLEQFF. DNA of the CDR3: TGCAGTGCTAGACCCCCCCTAGGGGGGCTTGAGCAGTTCTTC.

This clone was recorded a few times. The junction departs from germline at one end; a sequencing error may be responsible. V and J are TRBV24-1 and TRBJ2-1; D is unclear. This CDR3 is 12 amino acids long. Germline-derived CDR1 and CDR2 are KGHDR and SFDVKD. The CDR3 DNA sequence: TGTCCCACCAGTGTATTGGTCGATGAGCAGTTCTTC. Its protein product is CPTSVLVDEQFF.

A word on this clone: A much larger clone differs from this one at a single base, so this may be a read error. The chain links TRBV19 to TRBJ2-7, with TRBD1 matching over 7 bases. The CDR3 runs 14 residues. The germline V gene has CDR1 LNHDA and CDR2 SQIVND (reference sequence). Here the CDR3 reads CSSSIARQGYEQYF. Written as DNA, the CDR3 is TGTTCCAGTAGTATTGCCCGACAGGGTTACGAGCAGTACTTC.

In its sample, this clone was seen many times. Other DNA sequences in this sample translate to the same CDR3. V and J are TRBV10-3 and TRBJ2-7, with D unclear. Germline CDR1 and CDR2: ENHRY and SYGVKD. The CDR3 sequence is 14 residues long. V was shortened by 2 bases and J by 2 bases, with 10 bases between the two germline ends. The CDR3: CAISEGGLPYEQYF. The CDR3 nucleotides read TGTGCCATCAGTGAGGGCGGCCTCCCCTACGAGCAGTACTTC.

This clone has more than one count but fewer than ten. A much larger clone differs from this one at a single base, so this may be a read error. The chain couples TRBV12-3 or TRBV12-4 to TRBJ2-1; 8 bases align to TRBD2. Germline trimming cut 5 bases from V and 8 bases from J; bases unmatched to any gene: 11. This CDR3 has 15 amino acids. CDR3 loop: CASSQGSSGHDEQFF. CDR3 in DNA: TGTGCCAGCAGTCAAGGATCTAGCGGGCACGATGAGCAGTTCTTC.

This clone was observed many times. The chain recombines TRBV20-1 with TRBJ1-6; 9 positions match TRBD1. The CDR3 runs 14 residues. Losses at the gene ends were 5 bases for V and 7 bases for J; bases not matched to a gene: 6. The germline gives CDR1 DFQATT, CDR2 SNEGSKA (reference sequence). The CDR3 sequence is CSAFRTGENSPLHF. CDR3 bases: TGCAGTGCTTTCCGGACAGGGGAGAATTCACCCCTCCACTTT.

Details on this clone: A much larger clonotype is one base distant, so this may be a read error. Other nucleotide sequences in the sample specify the same CDR3. The V and J genes are TRBV5-1 and TRBJ2-3, with 8 nucleotides matching TRBD2. The CDR3 covers 16 residues. Germline assignment: CDR1 SGHRS and CDR2 YFSETQ. In nucleotides, the CDR3 is TGCGCCAGCAGCTTACTAAGCGGGAGCAACACAGATACTCAGTATTTT. This translates into CASSLLSGSNTDTQYF.

In its sample, this clone was seen many times. The chain carries TRBV19 and TRBJ1-3; D is possibly TRBD1 (5 bases). Germline CDR1 and CDR2: LNHDA and SQIVND (reference sequence). CDR3 length: 15 amino acids. Trimming cost V 4 bases and J 6 bases, with 16 bases left between them. The CDR3 DNA reads as TGTGCCAGTAGTAAGCCCGGGACGCCATTAAACACCATATATTTT. Translating gives CASSKPGTPLNTIYF. The whole variable domain, filled in from reference TRBV19 and TRBJ1-3, reads DGGITQSPKYLFRKEGQNVTLSCEQNLNHDAMYWYRQDPGQGLRLIYYSQIVNDFQKGDIAEGYSVSREKKESFPLTVTSAQKNPTAFYLCASSKPGTPLNTIYFGEGSWLTVV.

This clone has ten or more counts. The gene calls are TRBV7-2 and TRBJ2-7; either TRBD1 or TRBD2 may supply D (5 bases each). The CDR3 has 15 residues. V was pared by 3 bases and J by 0 bases, with 12 bases between. CDR1 is SGHTA, CDR2 FQGNSA, per germline. The CDR3 region has the DNA TGTGCCAGCAGCTTGCGGGCAGGGATCTCCTACGAGCAGTACTTC. Residues: CASSLRAGISYEQYF.

Worth noting for this clone: This is likely a read error, given that the CDR3 carries no conserved phenylalanine or tryptophan at its end. The chain employs TRBV12-3 or TRBV12-4 and TRBJ2-2, with D maybe TRBD2 (6 bases). V was cut by 5 bases and J by 4 bases, with 14 bases left in between. The CDR3 contains 15 residues. The CDR3 reads CASSVGGIPTGELFL. The CDR3 nucleotides read TGTGCCAGCAGTGTCGGCGGGATTCCCACCGGGGAGCTGTTTCTT.

This clone was counted many times. The CDR3, as DNA: TGTGCCACTGGGGCCAACGTCCTGACTTTC. This sequence encodes CATGANVLTF. This chain joins TRBV7-2 and TRBJ2-6; D ambiguous. The germline V gene has CDR1 SGHTA and CDR2 FQGNSA. The CDR3 has 10 residues. V shed 10 bases and J shed 2 bases, with 0 bases lying between them.

This clone was seen many times. This sequence joins TRBV2 and TRBJ1-2; a possible D gene is TRBD1 (5 bases). Germline-derived CDR1 and CDR2 are SNHLY and FYNNEI. V was cut by 6 bases and J by 0 bases, with 5 bases left in between. The CDR3 consists of 12 residues. CDR3 bases: TGTGCCAGCAGGGACACTAACTATGGCTACACCTTC. Protein: CASRDTNYGYTF.

The chain employs TRBV6-2 or TRBV6-3 and TRBJ2-5; 8 bases are a match to TRBD1. CDR3 length: 15 residues. Germline values: CDR1 MNHEY, CDR2 SVGEGT. V lost 2 bases, J lost 2 bases, and 4 bases stayed unmatched. Here the CDR3 DNA reads TGTGCCAGCAGTTACGGTTACAGGGGGCAAGAGACCCAGTACTTC. Amino acids: CASSYGYRGQETQYF.

This clone was recorded at least ten times. V and J are TRBV5-1 and TRBJ2-3; D gene unclear. The J call may be faulty, since TRBJ1-5 better matches the DNA end. Looked up from germline, CDR1 is SGHRS and CDR2 is YFSETQ. The CDR3 runs 15 residues. CDR3 in DNA: TGCGCCAGCAGCGGCGGGGAGGTGAGCACAGATACGCAGCATTTT. This encodes CASSGGEVSTDTQHF.

This clone has just a few counts. The CDR3 does not end in the conserved phenylalanine or tryptophan, so this is likely a read error. V and J are TRBV6-1 and TRBJ2-2, with 10 bases identical to TRBD1. This CDR3 contains 16 residues. Germline-derived CDR1 and CDR2 are MNHNS and SASEGT. The CDR3: CASSRPGTGAPGELFS. In DNA form, the CDR3 reads TGTGCAAGCAGTCGCCCCGGGACAGGGGCCCCCGGGGAGCTGTTTTCT.

In its sample, this clone was seen a few times. The junction does not match germline at one end; this may be a read error. The chain employs TRBV24-1 and TRBJ2-1; perhaps TRBD2 as D (5 bases). Germline assignment: CDR1 KGHDR and CDR2 SFDVKD. This CDR3 is built from 14 residues. The CDR3 here is CATSESGWVYEQFF. For the CDR3, the DNA is TGTGCCACCAGTGAGTCGGGATGGGTCTATGAGCAGTTCTTT.

This clone was detected only a few times. A much larger clone differs from this one at a single base, so this may be a read error. The rearrangement links TRBV19 to TRBJ1-1; no clear D. CDR3 length: 14 amino acids. CDR1 LNHDA and CDR2 SQIVND come from the germline V gene (reference sequence). CDR3 sequence: CASIIMTENTEAFF. The CDR3 coding sequence is TGTGCCAGTATTATAATGACGGAGAACACTGAAGCTTTCTTT.

This chain connects TRBV3-1 to TRBJ2-7, with D perhaps given as TRBD1 or TRBD2 (5 bases each). V shed 4 bases and J shed 6 bases, with 13 bases lying between them. Germline V gene lookup returns CDR1 LGHDT and CDR2 YNNKEL (reference sequence). The CDR3 totals 13 residues. This CDR3 reads CASSPGPQGEQYF. CDR3 DNA: TGTGCCAGCAGCCCGGGACCCCAGGGCGAGCAGTACTTC.

This clone was observed at least ten times. The V call is TRBV5-5, the J call TRBJ1-6; D gene ambiguous. Per germline, CDR1 SGHKS and CDR2 YYEKEE (reference sequence). The CDR3 has 15 amino acids. The V gene lost 1 base and the J gene lost 8 bases, with 13 bases spanning the gap. The CDR3 DNA sequence: TGTGCCAGCAGCTTGCATTGGGGTGAGGATTCACCCCTCCACTTT. Amino acid sequence: CASSLHWGEDSPLHF.

This clone has at least ten counts. This rearrangement joins TRBV2 to TRBJ2-2; 7 positions match TRBD1. Germline V CDR1 and CDR2: SNHLY, FYNNEI. The junction had 7 bases not matched to a gene; V was cut back by 6 bases and J by 9 bases. This CDR3 comprises 13 residues. CDR3 loop: CASRGRGSRELFF. The CDR3, as DNA: TGTGCCAGCAGAGGCAGGGGGTCGCGGGAGCTGTTTTTT.

There are many counts of this clone. The CDR3 is CASSFRRTGESYEQYF. CDR3 DNA sequence: TGTGCCAGCAGCTTTAGAAGAACAGGTGAATCCTACGAGCAGTACTTC. The rearrangement links TRBV7-9 to TRBJ2-7; possibly TRBD1 for D (5 bases). V was shortened by 3 bases and J by 1 base, with 16 bases between the two germline ends. Germline V gene lookup returns CDR1 SEHNR and CDR2 FQNEAQ (reference sequence). The CDR3 is 16 residues long.

This clone was found a few times. Since a much larger clone is just one base distant, this may be a read error. V is TRBV20-1 and J is TRBJ2-2, with TRBD2 matching 11 bases. The V gene's germline CDR1 is DFQATT and CDR2 SNEGSKA (reference sequence). The CDR3 spans 17 residues. The DNA of the CDR3 is TGCAGTGCTTTGGGGCTAGCGGGAGGTCCGAACACCGGGGAGCTGGTTTTT. It specifies CSALGLAGGPNTGELVF.

The table lists this clone with a few counts. At one end, the junction sequence differs from germline, possibly due to a read error. The V gene is TRBV6-1, the J gene TRBJ1-5; D possibly corresponds to TRBD1 (6 bases). Germline V gene data show CDR1 as MNHNS and CDR2 as SASEGT. The CDR3 has 13 amino acids. CDR3 DNA sequence: TGTGCCAACACAAGGGGGGGCAATCAGCACCAGCATTTT. Translation gives CANTRGGNQHQHF.